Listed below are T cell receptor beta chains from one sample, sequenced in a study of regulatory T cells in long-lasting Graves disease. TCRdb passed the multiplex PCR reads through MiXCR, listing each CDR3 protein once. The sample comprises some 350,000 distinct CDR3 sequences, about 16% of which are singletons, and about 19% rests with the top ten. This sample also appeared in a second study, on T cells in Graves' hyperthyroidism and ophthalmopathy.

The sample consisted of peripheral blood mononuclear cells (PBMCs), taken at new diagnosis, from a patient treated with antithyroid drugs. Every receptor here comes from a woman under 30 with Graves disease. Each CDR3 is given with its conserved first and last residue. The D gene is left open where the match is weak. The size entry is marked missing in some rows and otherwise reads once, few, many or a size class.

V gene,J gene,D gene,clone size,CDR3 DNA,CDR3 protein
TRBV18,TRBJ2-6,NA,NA,TGTGCCAGCTCACCGTCTCCAGGGGAGGTCTCTGGGGCCAACGTCCTGACTTTC,CASSPSPGEVSGANVLTF
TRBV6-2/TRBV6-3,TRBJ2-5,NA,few,TGTGCCAGCAGTTACGACCCCACAGCGGGTGGGTCCCAGTACTTC,CASSYDPTAGGSQYF
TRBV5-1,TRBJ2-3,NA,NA,TGCGCCAGCAGCTCCTACAGGGCAGGAGATACGCAGTATTTT,CASSSYRAGDTQYF
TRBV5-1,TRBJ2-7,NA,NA,TGCGCCAAAAATGGACCGGGACTTTACGAGCAGTACTTC,CAKNGPGLYEQYF
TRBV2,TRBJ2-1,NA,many,TGTGCCAGCAGGATTAGGGCGAGCTCCTACAATGAGCAGTTCTTC,CASRIRASSYNEQFF
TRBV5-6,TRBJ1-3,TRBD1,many,TGTGCCAGCAGCTCCACAGGGGTAGGAAACACCATATATTTT,CASSSTGVGNTIYF
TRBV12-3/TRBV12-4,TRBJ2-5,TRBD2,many,TGTGCCAGCAGCCTTACTAGCGCTCAGAAGACCCAGTACTTC,CASSLTSAQKTQYF
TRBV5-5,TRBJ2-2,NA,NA,TGTGCCAGCAGCGCACCCTCCAAGGGGCCCGGGGAGCTGTTTTTT,CASSAPSKGPGELFF
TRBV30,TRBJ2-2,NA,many,TGTGCCTGGAGTGTGGGGAACACCGGGGAGCTGTTTTTT,CAWSVGNTGELFF
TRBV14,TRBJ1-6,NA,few,TGTGCCAGCAGCCAAGCTCCGGTTTATGACCTCCACTTT,CASSQAPVYDLHF
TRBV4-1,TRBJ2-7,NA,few,TGCGCCAGCAGCCAAGATAGGACAGTCGTGCAGTACTTC,CASSQDRTVVQYF
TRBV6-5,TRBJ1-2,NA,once,TGTGCCAGCAGTTATGGAACCTATGGCTACACCTTC,CASSYGTYGYTF
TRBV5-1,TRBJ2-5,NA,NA,TGCGCCAGCAGCTCGGAACTGGGCCAAGAGACCCAGTACTTC,CASSSELGQETQYF
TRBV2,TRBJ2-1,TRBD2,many,TGTGCCAGCAGTGAAGGTTGGACTAGCGAGGGAGTTGGCAATGAGCAGTTCTTC,CASSEGWTSEGVGNEQFF
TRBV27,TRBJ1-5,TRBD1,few,TGTGCCAGCAGCTCCGGGACAGGGGTAAGTCAGCCCCAGCATTTT,CASSSGTGVSQPQHF
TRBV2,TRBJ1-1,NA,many,TGTGCCAGCAGGGCTGAAGCTTTCTTT,CASRAEAFF
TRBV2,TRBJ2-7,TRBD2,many,TGTGCCAGCAGCGTCGAGCGGGGGGGCATGCAGTACTTC,CASSVERGGMQYF
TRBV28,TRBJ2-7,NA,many,TGTGCCAGCAGCCCGGAGTGGGTCGAGCAGTACTTC,CASSPEWVEQYF
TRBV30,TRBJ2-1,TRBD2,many,TGTGCCTGGAGTGGTAGCGGGAGGTTCGGTGAGCAGTTCTTC,CAWSGSGRFGEQFF
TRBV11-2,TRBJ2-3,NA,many,TGTGCCAGCAGCTTAGACGGCTCGAGCACAGATACGCAGTATTTT,CASSLDGSSTDTQYF
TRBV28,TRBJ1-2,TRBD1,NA,TGTGCCAGCAGCGAACAGGGGAGAAGTGGCTACACCTTC,CASSEQGRSGYTF
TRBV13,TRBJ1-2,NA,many,TGTGCCAGCAGCTTAGGCCCAGCAGCTAACTATGGCTACACCTTC,CASSLGPAANYGYTF
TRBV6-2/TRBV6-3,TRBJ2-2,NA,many,TGTGCCAGCAGTTACTCGGGCAACACCGGGGAGCTGTTTTTT,CASSYSGNTGELFF
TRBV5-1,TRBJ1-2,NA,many,TGCGCCAGCAGCTTGAGTGTGGGCGCGGATGGCTACACCTTC,CASSLSVGADGYTF
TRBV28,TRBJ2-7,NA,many,TGTGCCAGCAGTTCGAGAGAGGGGTTCGGGTACGAGCAGTACTTC,CASSSREGFGYEQYF
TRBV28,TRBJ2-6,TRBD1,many,TGTGCCAGCGAAGACAGGGAATCCTCTGGGGCCAACGTCCTGACTTTC,CASEDRESSGANVLTF
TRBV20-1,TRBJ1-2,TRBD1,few,TGCAGTGCTCCGACAGGGGGCTTTGGCTACACCTTC,CSAPTGGFGYTF
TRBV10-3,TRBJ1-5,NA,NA,TGTGCCATCAGTGATTCGGGACCCAATCAGCCCCAGCATTTT,CAISDSGPNQPQHF
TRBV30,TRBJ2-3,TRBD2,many,TGTGCCTGGAGCCGAGGGGCAGGGAGGGCAGATACGCAGTATTTT,CAWSRGAGRADTQYF
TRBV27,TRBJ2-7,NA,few,TGTGCCAGCAGTTTACGGAGGGGGCCCCACGAGCAGTACTTC,CASSLRRGPHEQYF
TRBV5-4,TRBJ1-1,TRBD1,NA,TGTGCCAGCAGCTTCCCCGGGACAGGGGGCAACACTGAAGCTTTCTTT,CASSFPGTGGNTEAFF
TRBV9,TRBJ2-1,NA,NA,TGTGCCAGCAGCAGGAGGGGGGACCTGGGAAATGAGCAGTTCTTC,CASSRRGDLGNEQFF
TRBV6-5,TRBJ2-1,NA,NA,TGTGCCAGCAGTTATGATGGGTTTAGAAGTGAGCAGTTCTTC,CASSYDGFRSEQFF
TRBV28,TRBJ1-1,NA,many,TGTGCCAGCAGTTTATTCTCGCGGGGCACTGAAGCTTTCTTT,CASSLFSRGTEAFF
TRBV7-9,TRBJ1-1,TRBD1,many,TGTGCCAGCAGCGGACAGGGGGAAGTTGCCACTGAAGCTTTCTTT,CASSGQGEVATEAFF
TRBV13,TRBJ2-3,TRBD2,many,TGTGCCAGCAGCTTATCCCCCAGCGGGAGAACCTCAGATACGCAGTATTTT,CASSLSPSGRTSDTQYF
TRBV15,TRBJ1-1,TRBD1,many,TGTGCCACCAGCAGGCGGACAGGCCGGAACACTGAAGCTTTCTTT,CATSRRTGRNTEAFF
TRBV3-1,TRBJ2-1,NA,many,TGTGCCAGCAGCCAAGGGGGGAACTCCTACAATGAGCAGTTCTTC,CASSQGGNSYNEQFF
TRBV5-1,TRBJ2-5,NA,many,TGCGCCAGCCGACAGGAGGGGGAGACCCAGTACTTC,CASRQEGETQYF